This T cell receptor (beta chain) was identified during a study of Graves' ophthalmopathy and Graves' hyperthyroidism. This clonotype has ten or more counts. The V end lost 3 bases, the J end lost 0 bases, and 5 bases lay between the germline ends. The CDR3 loop spans 14 amino acids. Germline-derived CDR1 and CDR2 are MNHEY and SMNVEV (reference sequence). RNA served as the template for amplifying TCR beta CDR3 regions. Second-round multiplex PCR came after a first-round RT-PCR that employed HTBI primers. In TCRdb, the multiplex PCR reads were re-called with MiXCR into one record per CDR3 protein. The sample lists 300,000 to 400,000 distinct CDR3 sequences, about a sixth occurring once.

The receptor was isolated from an adult woman with stable Graves' hyperthyroidism. Sequenced sample: peripheral blood. This chain uses TRBV27 with TRBJ2-2; D is perhaps TRBD1 or TRBD2 (5 bases each). The CDR3 reads CASSLGANTGELFF. In nucleotides, the CDR3 is TGTGCCAGCAGTTTGGGGGCGAACACCGGGGAGCTGTTTTTT.